The subject of this entry is one T cell receptor beta chain. Its antigen specificity is not known. No base qualities exist here, and no much larger clone lies one base off it. The data were obtained in a study of post-analysis software for immune sequencing data (dated by TCRdb to about 2015). Looking at the study overall: Disease courses on record covered relapsing-remitting, secondary progressive and progressive-relapsing multiple sclerosis, though some patients had no subtype annotation. A subset of samples was prepared in parallel using single-end sample barcoding, then pooled and co-amplified after Illumina adapter ligation. The patient repertoires were set against eleven to twelve previously published healthy control repertoires from donors whose ages ranged from roughly 6 to 27 years.

To demonstrate the VDJtools post-analysis software, TCR beta repertoires were profiled from the peripheral blood of more than 10 young patients with multiple sclerosis. The multiple sclerosis patients were children and adolescents ranging in age from roughly 6 to 15 years. Results and caveats for the whole study, not just this receptor: Significantly lower normalized Chao1 diversity was found in multiple sclerosis patients than in controls, suggesting substantial peripheral T-cell clonal expansion. The multiple sclerosis patient group was slightly younger than the control group. Strong co-clustering of samples prepared in the same batch was shown by direct clustering with F measure, prompting a batch-effect correction. Significantly higher frequencies in patients than in controls were found for five or six TRBV segments, including TRBV5-6, TRBV5-1 and TRBV20-1.

The method behind the library was PCR. TCRdb names Illumina HiSeq 2500 as the instrument used. To reduce PCR and sequencing biases, unique molecular identifiers were incorporated into the TCR beta cDNA libraries. Per 1 to 10 million input T cells, roughly 500,000 cDNA molecules were obtained, such that each molecule approximated one T cell. The patient libraries were prepared and sequenced with the same protocol used for the earlier healthy control dataset. Samples belonging to the same batch were prepared together, multiplexed and sequenced on a shared HiSeq lane. The study's processing was this. Raw barcoded reads were processed with MIGEC, and single-read molecular identifier groups were discarded before consensus assembly and CDR3 extraction. Clonotype tables were post-analysed with VDJtools, and diversity was normalized by down-sampling all datasets to the smallest sample size. To correct batch-related cross-sample contamination, repertoire overlap clustering matched CDR3 amino acid sequences but not nucleotide sequences. The public sequencing data were trimmed at Q25 with fastp and processed into clonotypes with MiXCR by TCRdb, which kept only in-frame beta chains. CDR3 protein sequences are deduplicated, and each keeps its most common genes and DNA. TCRdb's processing, not the authors' own work, is the source of the V and J calls. In all, the sample holds about 460,000 distinct CDR3 sequences, and over 35% of those were seen once. Clones ranked in the top ten supply about 12% of the sample.

Its CDR3 holds 14 amino acids, cysteine through phenylalanine. Kept here is only the CDR3 DNA, which spans 42 bases and is read in frame from base 1. CDR1 SGHRS and CDR2 YFSETQ were looked up in the germline V gene. The chain couples TRBV5-1 to TRBJ2-1, with TRBD1 perhaps the D gene, on 5 matching bases. TRBJ2-7 explains the end of the DNA better; the J call may be wrong. This sequence was found in a girl aged 10 to 17 with multiple sclerosis. The sample comprised blood. The nucleotide sequence is given as TGCGCCAGCAGCTTTAGTAGGGGCTACAATGAGCAGTACTTC. It is translated as CASSFSRGYNEQYF.